These 26 T cell receptor beta chains came from one sample sequenced in a study of regulatory T cells in long-lasting Graves disease. Time point reported: newly diagnosed GD, antithyroid drugs for less than 3 months. TCR sequences were obtained from RNA taken from PBMCs. Combining iRepertoire HTBI primers with Arm-PCR of CDR3 regions, the authors built TCR beta libraries. One entry per CDR3 protein, called by TCRdb with MiXCR from the multiplex PCR reads. The sample includes fewer than 650,000 distinct CDR3 sequences, under 20% of them seen just once. The same sample was also studied in work on T cells in Graves' hyperthyroidism and ophthalmopathy.

The input for sequencing was peripheral blood mononuclear cells (PBMCs), taken at new diagnosis, from a patient treated with antithyroid drugs. These receptors all come from a woman in her 30s with Graves disease.

DNA of the CDR3: TGTGCCAGCCTCAGTACGGGGGCGCGGGTCAGAGAGCAGTTCTTC. It specifies CASLSTGARVREQFF. The rearrangement links TRBV27 to TRBJ2-1; D might be TRBD1 or TRBD2, each matching 6 bases. Trimming removed 8 bases at V and 10 bases at J, with 24 bases between. Per germline, CDR1 MNHEY and CDR2 SMNVEV (reference sequence). This CDR3 has 15 amino acids.

The table lists this clonotype with a few counts. This chain uses TRBV6-1 with TRBJ1-1; D is perhaps TRBD1 (6 bases). CDR3 length: 14 amino acids. Trimming removed 7 bases from V and 0 bases from J, with 12 bases in between. Germline-derived CDR1 and CDR2 are MNHNS and SASEGT. The CDR3 DNA is TGTGCCAGCAAGGATTGGACAGTGAACACTGAAGCTTTCTTT. It specifies CASKDWTVNTEAFF.

This clonotype turned up a few times. This chain connects TRBV5-1 to TRBJ2-2, with D possibly being TRBD1 or TRBD2 (6 bases each). The germline V gene has CDR1 SGHRS and CDR2 YFSETQ. Trimming stripped 4 bases from V and 5 bases from J, with 18 bases between. The length of the CDR3 is 16 residues. The CDR3: CASSPPKGGRTGELFF. Here the CDR3 DNA reads TGCGCCAGCAGCCCCCCTAAGGGGGGACGAACCGGGGAGCTGTTTTTT.

This clonotype occurred many times. The J gene is TRBJ1-2, the V gene TRBV20-1; 7 bases are a match to TRBD1. V was pared by 5 bases and J by 6 bases, with 9 bases of the junction left unmatched. Germline CDR1 DFQATT, CDR2 SNEGSKA (reference sequence). The CDR3 totals 13 residues. The CDR3 DNA sequence: TGCAGTGCTTTCCGGGGAGGGGGCAATGGCTACACCTTC. Translation: CSAFRGGGNGYTF.

This clonotype was seen many times. The V gene is TRBV5-1, the J gene TRBJ2-2, with D perhaps TRBD2 (6 bases). The germline gives CDR1 SGHRS, CDR2 YFSETQ. V was pared by 1 base and J by 3 bases, with 10 bases between. This CDR3 region has 15 residues. The CDR3 sequence: CASSLIPGDTGELFF. CDR3 DNA: TGCGCCAGCAGCTTGATCCCGGGGGACACCGGGGAGCTGTTTTTT.

The chain combines TRBV28 with TRBJ2-2; 8 bases agree with TRBD2. CDR3 length: 17 residues. With 5 bases clipped from V and 5 bases from J, the junction kept 13 bases outside the gene matches. The germline CDR1 and CDR2 sequences are MDHEN and SYDVKM. In nucleotides, the CDR3 is TGTGCCAGCAGTACCCAGCGGGAGAGAGGTTTGACCGGGGAGCTGTTTTTT. It is translated as CASSTQRERGLTGELFF. The whole variable domain, remainder taken from reference TRBV28 and TRBJ2-2, is DVKVTQSSRYLVKRTGEKVFLECVQDMDHENMFWYRQDPGLGLRLIYFSYDVKMKEKGDIPEGYSVSREKKERFSLILESASTNQTSMYLCASSTQRERGLTGELFFGEGSRLTVL.

This chain uses TRBV9 with TRBJ1-1; D might be TRBD1 (5 bases). Trimming left V 3 bases short and J 11 bases short, with 11 bases between. CDR1 is SGDLS, CDR2 YYNGEE, per germline. The CDR3 length is 11 residues. DNA of the CDR3: TGTGCCAGCAGCGCCGGGGGGAGGGCTTTCTTT. Its translation is CASSAGGRAFF.

Details on this clonotype: A read error may explain this, as a much larger clone is one base away. The chain combines TRBV2 with TRBJ2-2; the D gene could be TRBD1 or TRBD2 (7 bases each). Trimming took 7 bases from V and 1 from J, leaving 13 bases between them. The germline CDR1 and CDR2 sequences are SNHLY and FYNNEI. This CDR3 has 15 amino acids. CDR3 residues: CASKAGGENTGELFF. CDR3 nucleotides: TGTGCCAGCAAGGCAGGGGGGGAGAACACCGGGGAGCTGTTTTTT. Using reference TRBV2 and TRBJ2-2 for the parts outside the CDR3, the full variable domain is EPEVTQTPSHQVTQMGQEVILRCVPISNHLYFYWYRQILGQKVEFLVSFYNNEISEKSEIFDDQFSVERPDGSNFTLKIRSTKLEDSAMYFCASKAGGENTGELFFGEGSRLTVL.

The rearrangement joins TRBV19 to TRBJ2-1; 7 bases match TRBD2. This CDR3 contains 17 residues. Unmatched junction bases numbered 13, after V lost 3 bases and J lost 5 bases. Per the germline V gene, CDR1 is LNHDA and CDR2 is SQIVND (reference sequence). The CDR3 sequence is CASSIILAANRNNEQFF. DNA of the CDR3: TGTGCCAGTAGTATTATTCTAGCGGCAAACCGAAACAATGAGCAGTTCTTC.

This clonotype has at least ten counts. The V call is TRBV12-3 or TRBV12-4, the J call TRBJ2-5; D might be TRBD2 (6 bases). Trimming shortened V by 3 bases and J by 3 bases, and 17 bases separated the two germline ends. The CDR3 sequence is 16 residues long. CDR3 residues: CASSLRALGGEETQYF. In DNA, the CDR3 is TGTGCCAGCAGTTTGCGCGCCTTAGGAGGGGAAGAGACCCAGTACTTC.

The rearrangement uses TRBV27 and TRBJ2-7, with 9 bases lining up with TRBD2. Germline V gene data show CDR1 as MNHEY and CDR2 as SMNVEV (reference sequence). The CDR3 contains 16 residues. V was clipped by 2 bases and J by 4 bases; unmatched bases: 9. CDR3 residues: CASSLLDGTSNYEQYF. CDR3 bases: TGTGCCAGCAGTTTACTAGACGGGACTAGCAATTACGAGCAGTACTTC.

CDR3 protein: CASQGNYEQYF. CDR3 nucleotide sequence: TGTGCCAGCCAGGGTAACTACGAGCAGTACTTC. The V call is TRBV28, the J call TRBJ2-7, with a tentative D call TRBD1 (5 bases). Trimming left V 8 bases short and J 3 bases short, with 8 bases between. Germline loops: CDR1 MDHEN, CDR2 SYDVKM. The CDR3 runs 11 residues.

This clonotype was seen repeatedly, ten times or more. CDR3 sequence reads: CASAWGQETQYF. CDR3 DNA sequence: TGTGCCAGCGCGTGGGGGCAAGAGACCCAGTACTTC. This chain uses TRBV6-1 with TRBJ2-5; D may match TRBD1 or TRBD2 (5 bases each). Germline CDR1 reads MNHNS; CDR2 reads SASEGT. V shed 8 bases and J shed 2 bases, with 9 bases lying between them. The CDR3 is 12 amino acids.

The sample holds many counts of this clonotype. The chain carries TRBV7-2 and TRBJ1-1; no clear D. This CDR3 comprises 12 residues. V lost 6 bases and J lost 4, with 9 bases in between. Germline-derived CDR1 and CDR2 are SGHTA and FQGNSA. CDR3 amino acids: CASSRLVTEAFF. In DNA, the CDR3 is TGTGCCAGCAGTCGGTTGGTCACTGAAGCTTTCTTT. Using reference TRBV7-2 and TRBJ1-1 for the parts outside the CDR3, the full variable domain is GAGVSQSPSNKVTEKGKDVELRCDPISGHTALYWYRQSLGQGLEFLIYFQGNSAPDKSGLPSDRFSAERTGGSVSTLTIQRTQQEDSAVYLCASSRLVTEAFFGQGTRLTVV.

The gene calls are TRBV3-1 and TRBJ2-5; the D gene is possibly TRBD2 (6 bases). The CDR3 runs to 14 residues. The V end was cut by 0 bases, the J end by 5 bases, with 10 bases between. CDR1 and CDR2 from the germline V gene are LGHDT and YNNKEL (reference sequence). The CDR3 sequence: CASSQEEGRETQYF. In nucleotides, the CDR3 is TGTGCCAGCAGCCAAGAGGAGGGGCGGGAGACCCAGTACTTC.

The genes are TRBV29-1 and TRBJ1-4, with D possibly matching TRBD1 (6 bases). CDR1 and CDR2 from the germline V gene are SQVTM and ANQGSEA. With 4 bases removed from V and 8 bases from J, the gap between germline ends came to 14 bases. The CDR3 consists of 13 residues. The CDR3 region is CSVGGTTGEKLFF. The DNA of the CDR3 is TGCAGCGTTGGTGGGACAACAGGGGAAAAACTGTTTTTT.

Many counts were recorded for this clonotype. The genes are TRBV12-3 or TRBV12-4 and TRBJ1-5, with a tentative D call TRBD1 (5 bases). This CDR3 region has 16 residues. V was trimmed by 8 bases and J by 7 bases, leaving 24 bases between them. CDR3 region: CASSQGGPLGLQPQHF. The CDR3, as DNA: TGTGCCAGCTCTCAGGGAGGCCCTCTAGGTCTGCAGCCCCAGCATTTT.

At least ten counts were recorded for this clonotype. V gene TRBV30 combines with J gene TRBJ2-7; D unclear. This CDR3 is built from 14 residues. V was pared by 3 bases and J by 5 bases, with 17 bases between. The germline CDR1 and CDR2 sequences are GTSNPN and SVGIG (reference sequence). In DNA form, the CDR3 reads TGTGCCTGGAGCTATGTTGCAGGTAGGGACGAGCAGTACTTC. Translating it yields CAWSYVAGRDEQYF.

This chain links TRBV9 with TRBJ2-3, with 10 positions matching TRBD2. The V gene's germline CDR1 is SGDLS and CDR2 YYNGEE. CDR3 size: 15 residues. The trim removed 2 bases at V and 5 bases at J, leaving 5 bases unmatched. CDR3 amino acids: CASSVLAGVGDTQYF. In nucleotides, the CDR3 is TGTGCCAGCAGCGTCCTAGCGGGAGTGGGAGATACGCAGTATTTT.

This clonotype was picked up many times. This chain joins TRBV6-5 and TRBJ2-7; 7 bases are shared with TRBD1. Germline CDR1 reads MNHEY; CDR2 reads SVGAGI. The CDR3 has 19 residues. V shed 4 bases, J shed 1 base, and the junction held 19 bases outside the gene matches. The CDR3 here is CASSFDRAILSGGSYEQYF. The CDR3 DNA sequence: TGTGCCAGCAGTTTCGACAGGGCTATCCTTTCGGGCGGGTCCTACGAGCAGTACTTC.

This clonotype was observed a handful of times. The rearrangement joins TRBV18 to TRBJ2-3, with 9 bases matching TRBD1. Germline assignment: CDR1 KGHSH and CDR2 LQKENI. The CDR3 totals 15 residues. The V and J ends lost 5 bases and 4 bases, in that order; junction bases with no gene match: 7. Here the CDR3 reads CASSTRTGEADTQYF. CDR3 DNA: TGTGCCAGCTCAACGAGGACAGGGGAGGCAGATACGCAGTATTTT.

This clonotype was picked up many times. In DNA form, the CDR3 reads TGCGCCAGCAGCTTGGAGCTTATGACCCAGCGGCAGTTCTTC. As protein: CASSLELMTQRQFF. The V gene is TRBV5-1, the J gene TRBJ2-1; D unresolved. This CDR3 comprises 14 residues. Germline CDR1 reads SGHRS; CDR2 reads YFSETQ. V was pared by 0 bases and J by 12 bases, with 16 bases between.

In this sample, this clonotype turned up many times. As DNA, the CDR3 is TGTGCCAGCTCACCACTGCACAGTACTAGCACAGATACGCAGTATTTT. It encodes CASSPLHSTSTDTQYF. The genes are TRBV18 and TRBJ2-3; no reliable D call. The CDR3 covers 16 residues. Deletions cut 1 base from V and 0 bases from J, with 11 bases between. The V gene's germline CDR1 is KGHSH and CDR2 LQKENI.

This clonotype was observed many times. The V gene is TRBV6-1, the J gene TRBJ1-5, with D unclear. This CDR3 contains 16 residues. V dropped 1 base and J dropped 6 bases, with 16 bases sitting between them. Germline V gene sequence: CDR1 MNHNS, CDR2 SASEGT. CDR3 protein: CASSEGLHALGQPQHF. The CDR3 DNA follows: TGTGCCAGCAGTGAAGGGCTCCATGCGTTAGGTCAGCCCCAGCATTTT.

The chain carries TRBV12-3 or TRBV12-4 and TRBJ1-5; D perhaps matches TRBD1 (6 bases). This CDR3 contains 14 residues. The ends were cut back, 6 bases at V and 8 bases at J, with 17 bases in the middle. The CDR3 spells CASRPGGPPEPQHF. In nucleotides, the CDR3 is TGTGCCAGCAGGCCGGGGGGCCCGCCCGAGCCCCAGCATTTT.

This clonotype was counted a few times. The V call is TRBV29-1, the J call TRBJ1-3; 7 nucleotides agree with TRBD1. The CDR3 spans 15 residues. The V gene end was trimmed by 6 bases and the J gene end by 0 bases; junction bases not matched to a gene: 8. Germline V gene data show CDR1 as SQVTM and CDR2 as ANQGSEA. For the CDR3, the DNA is TGCAGCGTAAGCATGGCAGGGGGCTCTGGAAACACCATATATTTT. It yields the protein CSVSMAGGSGNTIYF.